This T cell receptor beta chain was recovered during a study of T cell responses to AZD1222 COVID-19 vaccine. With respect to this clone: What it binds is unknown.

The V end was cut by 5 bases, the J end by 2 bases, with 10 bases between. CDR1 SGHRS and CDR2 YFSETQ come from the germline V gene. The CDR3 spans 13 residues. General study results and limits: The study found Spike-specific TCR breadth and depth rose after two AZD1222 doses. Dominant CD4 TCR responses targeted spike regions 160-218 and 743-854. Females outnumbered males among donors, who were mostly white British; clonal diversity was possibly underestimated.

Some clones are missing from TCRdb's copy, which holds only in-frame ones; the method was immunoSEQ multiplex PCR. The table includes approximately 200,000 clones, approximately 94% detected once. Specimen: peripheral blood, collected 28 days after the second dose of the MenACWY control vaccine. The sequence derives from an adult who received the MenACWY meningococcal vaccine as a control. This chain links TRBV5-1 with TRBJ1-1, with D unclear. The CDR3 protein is CASREMGNTEAFF. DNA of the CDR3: TGCGCCAGCAGGGAGATGGGAAACACTGAAGCTTTCTTT.